This T cell receptor (beta chain) was recorded in a study of read filtering for tumor transcriptome and immune sequencing. Looking at the study overall: Whole-transcriptome libraries were prepared after DNase treatment.

This clonotype showed up many times. V was pared by 3 bases and J by 7 bases, with 18 bases between. From germline, CDR1 is DFQATT and CDR2 SNEGSKA (reference sequence). The CDR3 consists of 15 residues. This library used roughly 400 ng RNA and molecular barcoded adaptors spanning alpha/delta and beta/gamma chains. Via MiXCR, TCRdb re-called the reads, giving one row per CDR3 protein. The repertoire includes about 57,000 distinct CDR3 sequences, roughly 19% of them detected once, and about 18% sits in the top ten. The chain carries TRBV20-1 and TRBJ1-4; D is ambiguous. This receptor was taken from a donor aged 40 or over with multiple myeloma. The specimen was a population of CD138-negative cells sorted from bone marrow. The CDR3 spells CSARDNGKMSEKLFF. The CDR3 DNA reads TGCAGTGCTAGGGATAACGGGAAAATGAGTGAAAAACTGTTTTTT.